This T cell receptor (beta chain) originates from a study of T cell responses to AZD1222 COVID-19 vaccine (dated by TCRdb to about 2021). Study-wide context: A total of 233 trial participants underwent TCR sequencing, of whom some 200 had received two doses of AZD1222 and about 25 had received two doses of the MenACWY control vaccine. Enrollment into the trials was organized by age into subgroups of 18-55, 56-69 and 70-plus years, and those subgroups contained about 150, 27 and 61 TCR-sequenced participants, respectively.

In the case of this clone: Its antigen is currently not known. Base quality data are lacking; no much larger clone is found one base away.

The CDR3 regions of human TCRbeta chains were subjected to immunosequencing. Under the source paper's analysis protocol: TCRs in the repertoires were compared against a reference library of SARS-CoV-2-specific TCRs that had been generated with the MIRA antigen-specificity platform. Breadth was defined as the fraction of unique TCRs that were SARS-CoV-2-associated, and depth was defined as the fraction of total T cells that were SARS-CoV-2-associated. Using the MIRA data, every spike-specific TCR was mapped to the spike region that the TCR reacted to and assigned to either a CD4 or a CD8 class. Log10-transformed breadth and depth values were compared by one-way ANOVA with Sidak's multiple comparisons tests. TCRdb limited this immuneACCESS table to in-frame rearrangements with V and J called. A share of clones is missing; checked studies link under half to unresolved V genes, and the rest is unexplained. The V and J calls and the clone size are those of that table, but D and trimming were determined from the DNA. The sample has 150,000 to 250,000 clones on record, approximately 90% of them singletons. Together, the top ten hold around 3.6% of the sample.

Study-level results and caveats: The vaccine-associated CD4 TCRs covered the entire spike protein, and the dominant responses fell in regions 160-218 and 743-854. In the small 56-69-year group, the increase in depth fell short of significance, most likely because of low power. Nearly half of unique spike-specific TCRs reportedly recognized epitopes outside regions mutated in the B.1.351 and B.1.1.7 variants. Participants were mostly white British, with more females than males. The authors suggested clonal diversity may have been underestimated. Conclusions about previously exposed vaccinees were limited because only six AZD1222 recipients were SARS-CoV-2 seropositive at baseline. Because no samples from the day 14 peak response were available, repertoires could be characterized only after the peak T cell response. A significant rise in spike-specific TCR breadth and depth was observed after two AZD1222 doses relative to day 0 and relative to MenACWY recipients.

The meaning of the sample's time point label: about 28 days (+/-7) after the second vaccine dose. Because spike-specific TCR depth and breadth did not differ between the two schedules, AZD1222 recipients who got a second dose at roughly 4 weeks were pooled with those who got a second dose at roughly 12 weeks. The vaccinee samples were drawn from two UK trials, COV001 and COV002, one of which was a single-blind randomized controlled phase 2/3 trial testing AZD1222 (ChAdOx1 nCoV-19) in healthy adults. For TCRbeta chain sequencing, PBMC samples were collected from trial participants at day 0 and at day 28 after the second dose. The CDR3 spans 16 residues, from the cysteine through the phenylalanine. Kept here is only the CDR3 DNA, which spans 48 bases and is read in frame from base 1. CDR1 is given as SGHNT and CDR2 as YENEEA, both from the germline V gene. V loses 5 bases at its end and J loses 2 bases; junction bases beyond the gene matches: 8.

Sequenced material: peripheral blood, taken 28 days after the second AZD1222 dose. The clonotype originates from an adult who received the AZD1222 COVID-19 vaccine. The sequence links TRBV11-3 to TRBJ2-1, and TRBD2 matches 8 of the central bases. The nucleotide sequence is TGTGCCAGCAGCCCTCCTGTAGCGGGAACCTACAATGAGCAGTTCTTC. Its protein is CASSPPVAGTYNEQFF.